The 26 T cell receptor beta chains given below trace back to one sample, sequenced in a study of blood T cells in healthy people across ages. Combining a sample-barcoded 5' primer with a J-beta primer mix, a second PCR ran for roughly 7 to 12 cycles. TCRdb analysed the 5' RACE reads with MiXCR anew, one entry per CDR3 protein. The profile covers approximately 600,000 distinct CDR3 sequences, with approximately 59% appearing a single time and more than 35% taken by the ten largest. The source material was blood. These receptor sequences come from a man in his fifties or sixties in good health.

The chain links TRBV5-8 to TRBJ1-1; D unclear. Trimming cost V 3 bases and J 6 bases, with 9 bases left between them. The CDR3 sequence is 12 residues long. The germline gives CDR1 SGHTS, CDR2 YDEGEE. In DNA, the CDR3 is TGTGCCAGCAGCTACTCAGGCGCTGAAGCTTTCTTT. Residues: CASSYSGAEAFF. Variable domain in full (rest from reference TRBV5-8 and TRBJ1-1): EAGVTQSPTHLIKTRGQQATLRCSPISGHTSVYWYQQALGLGLQFLLWYDEGEERNRGNFPPRFSGRQFPNYSSELNVNALELEDSALYLCASSYSGAEAFFGQGTRLTVV.

This clonotype was counted a few times. The chain uses TRBV5-5 and TRBJ2-1, with 12 nucleotides matching TRBD2. CDR3 length equals 15 residues. Germline V gene data show CDR1 as SGHKS and CDR2 as YYEKEE (reference sequence). The V segment lost 6 bases and the J segment 7 bases; nucleotides outside the gene matches: 8. The CDR3 DNA is TGTGCCAGCAACAAACTAGCGGGGGGAGGAAATGAGCAGTTCTTC. Residues: CASNKLAGGGNEQFF.

This rearrangement joins TRBV5-1 to TRBJ2-3; TRBD2 might be the D (7 bases). This CDR3 has 14 residues. Germline V lookup: CDR1 SGHRS, CDR2 YFSETQ. V lost 4 bases, J lost 4 bases, and 13 bases lay in between. This chain's CDR3 is CASSPEGGADTQYF. As DNA, the CDR3 is TGCGCCAGCAGCCCCGAGGGGGGGGCAGATACGCAGTATTTT.

As DNA, the CDR3 is TGTGCCAGCAGCCCCACTAGCGCCCAAACAGATACGCAGTATTTT. This sequence encodes CASSPTSAQTDTQYF. J is TRBJ2-3 and V is TRBV3-1; TRBD2 aligns across 7 bases. This CDR3 spans 15 amino acids. Losses at the gene ends were 4 bases for V and 3 bases for J; bases not matched to a gene: 7. The V gene's germline CDR1 is LGHDT and CDR2 YNNKEL (reference sequence).

The CDR3 coding sequence is TGTGCCAGCAGTGCCCGGGCTACGCACGAGCAGTACTTC. Translation: CASSARATHEQYF. This chain joins TRBV6-1 and TRBJ2-7, with D unresolved. Trimming left V 4 bases short and J 5 bases short, with 12 bases between. Germline CDR1 is MNHNS and CDR2 is SASEGT. This CDR3 region has 13 residues.

This clonotype came up once. This sequence joins TRBV11-3 and TRBJ2-7; D uncertain. The CDR3 consists of 17 residues. V was clipped by 4 bases and J by 2 bases, with 21 bases between them. CDR1 and CDR2 (germline): SGHNT, YENEEA. The CDR3 protein is CASSSRLGPTSPYEQYF. The CDR3 DNA reads TGTGCCAGCAGCTCCCGGCTCGGGCCCACGTCCCCCTACGAGCAGTACTTC.

This clonotype has more than one count but fewer than ten. The chain employs TRBV6-6 and TRBJ2-5, with TRBD1 matching over 7 bases. This CDR3 is 13 amino acids long. V shed 7 bases, J shed 2 bases, and the junction held 4 bases outside the gene matches. Per germline, CDR1 MNHNY and CDR2 SVGAGI (reference sequence). The CDR3 here is CASNRQGQETQYF. In DNA, the CDR3 is TGTGCCAGCAACCGACAGGGTCAAGAGACCCAGTACTTC.

For the CDR3, the DNA is TGTGCCAGCAGCCAAGAAGGACATCTGGGCGGGGAGCTGTTTTTT. Translated, it gives CASSQEGHLGGELFF. This chain joins TRBV4-2 and TRBJ2-2; maybe TRBD1 (5 bases). CDR3 length: 15 residues. V was shortened by 0 bases and J by 7 bases, with 12 bases between the two germline ends. CDR1 LGHNA and CDR2 YNFKEQ come from the germline V gene.

J is TRBJ2-7 and V is TRBV9; D may be TRBD2 (6 bases). This CDR3 is 15 amino acids long. Trimming cost V 0 bases and J 4 bases, with 14 bases left between them. Germline CDR1 is SGDLS and CDR2 is YYNGEE. CDR3 residues: CASSVAGLESYEQYF. CDR3 coding DNA: TGTGCCAGCAGCGTAGCGGGACTGGAGAGTTACGAGCAGTACTTC.

In its sample, this clonotype was seen a few times. V gene TRBV29-1 combines with J gene TRBJ2-3; 8 bases match TRBD1. V shed 6 bases, J shed 7 bases, and the junction held 6 bases outside the gene matches. The CDR3 contains 12 residues. Germline CDR1 reads SQVTM; CDR2 reads ANQGSEA. The CDR3 region has the DNA TGCAGCGTGGACAGGGATGACTATACGCAGTATTTT. It is translated as CSVDRDDYTQYF.

This clonotype was detected a few times. One junction end disagrees with the germline gene, perhaps due to a read error. The V and J genes are TRBV5-1 and TRBJ2-5; D assignment may be TRBD1 or TRBD2 (5 bases each). TRBJ2-7 explains the end of the DNA better; the J call may be wrong. The CDR3 is 14 amino acids. Per the germline V gene, CDR1 is SGHRS and CDR2 is YFSETQ. The CDR3 spells CAGSLVGVSYEQYF. The CDR3 coding sequence is TGCGCCGGCAGCTTGGTGGGGGTCTCCTACGAGCAGTACTTC.

Concerning this clonotype: One junction end does not reproduce the germline sequence, and a read error may be involved. This chain joins TRBV9 and TRBJ2-4, with TRBD1 identical over 7 bases. From germline, CDR1 is SGDLS and CDR2 YYNGEE. The CDR3 sequence is 18 residues long. CDR3 DNA: TGTGCCGGCAGCGTAGGTCCTTTTGGCAGGGGGTCCAAAAACATTCAGTACTTC. The encoded protein is CAGSVGPFGRGSKNIQYF.

The chain recombines TRBV20-1 with TRBJ1-4; no clear D. The CDR3 has 15 amino acids. Germline CDR1 reads DFQATT; CDR2 reads SNEGSKA (reference sequence). V lost 0 bases, J lost 7 bases, and 15 bases lay in between. The CDR3 DNA reads TGCAGTGCTAGAGACCTGGGGAAAGAGCGTGAAAAACTGTTTTTT. Translation: CSARDLGKEREKLFF.

This chain joins TRBV4-1 and TRBJ1-2; 7 nucleotides align to TRBD1. There are 16 residues in the CDR3. The V gene end was trimmed by 0 bases and the J gene end by 2 bases; junction bases not matched to a gene: 6. CDR1 and CDR2 from the germline V gene are MGHRA and YSYEKL. CDR3 coding DNA: TGCGCCAGCAGCCAAGAAGGTTGGGACAGCAACTATGGCTACACCTTC. Translation gives CASSQEGWDSNYGYTF.

A few counts support this clonotype. The chain combines TRBV5-1 with TRBJ2-7; 8 bases fit TRBD1. With V trimmed by 0 bases and J by 1 base, 12 bases remained unmatched. CDR3 length equals 18 residues. Germline V gene sequence: CDR1 SGHRS, CDR2 YFSETQ. CDR3 nucleotide sequence: TGCGCCAGCAGCTTGGGACAGGGGAGTGGACCCGTATCCTACGAGCAGTACTTC. The encoded protein is CASSLGQGSGPVSYEQYF.

The chain recombines TRBV6-1 with TRBJ1-1; maybe TRBD1 (6 bases). The germline V and J ends were trimmed by 6 bases and 3 bases, with 14 bases remaining between them. The CDR3 has 14 amino acids. The germline V gene encodes CDR1 MNHNS and CDR2 SASEGT. DNA of the CDR3: TGTGCCAGCAGGGGAGGGGGGGCGCACACTGAAGCTTTCTTT. Amino acids: CASRGGGAHTEAFF.

CDR3 in amino acids: CASLKGGPKWAQYF. The CDR3, as DNA: TGTGCCAGCTTAAAGGGGGGCCCTAAGTGGGCCCAGTACTTC. The chain couples TRBV28 to TRBJ2-7; D tentatively fits TRBD1 or TRBD2 (6 bases each). The ends were cut back, 8 bases at V and 10 bases at J, with 24 bases in the middle. This CDR3 has 14 amino acids. Per the germline V gene, CDR1 is MDHEN and CDR2 is SYDVKM.

The J gene is TRBJ2-7, the V gene TRBV6-5; D gene unclear. Trimming pared 0 bases from V and 4 bases from J, leaving 16 bases between. The germline V gene has CDR1 MNHEY and CDR2 SVGAGI. This CDR3 spans 16 amino acids. CDR3: CASSYSSGGASYEQYF. The CDR3 nucleotides read TGTGCCAGCAGTTACTCGTCGGGTGGTGCTTCATACGAGCAGTACTTC.

The chain is built from TRBV20-1 and TRBJ2-3; D might be TRBD1 (6 bases). Per the germline V gene, CDR1 is DFQATT and CDR2 is SNEGSKA (reference sequence). Deletions cut 6 bases from V and 5 bases from J, with 21 bases between. This CDR3 spans 15 amino acids. CDR3 DNA: TGCAGTGCACGGCCGGGACACCACGCGGGAGATACGCAGTATTTT. Translating gives CSARPGHHAGDTQYF.

There are many counts of this clonotype. The chain links TRBV13 to TRBJ2-1; the D is unclear. The CDR3 is 14 residues long. V was trimmed by 0 bases and J by 5 bases, leaving 8 bases between them. Per the germline V gene, CDR1 is PRHDT and CDR2 is FYEKMQ (reference sequence). The CDR3 sequence is CASSLGRINNEQFF. For the CDR3, the DNA is TGTGCCAGCAGCTTAGGACGGATCAACAATGAGCAGTTCTTC.

This clonotype was recorded a few times. The chain employs TRBV15 and TRBJ1-2; D is unresolved. The V end was cut by 0 bases, the J end by 3 bases, with 5 bases between. Per germline, CDR1 LNHNV and CDR2 YYDKDF (reference sequence). The CDR3 is 13 amino acids. CDR3 sequence reads: CATSRDGDYGYTF. As DNA, the CDR3 is TGTGCCACCAGCAGAGATGGAGACTATGGCTACACCTTC.

This chain connects TRBV5-6 to TRBJ1-2; TRBD1 matches at 8 bases. V shed 6 bases and J 3 bases; nucleotides not matched to a gene: 7. Germline CDR1 and CDR2: SGHDT and YYEEEE. The CDR3 has 14 amino acids. The CDR3 is CASNRGQADYGYTF. CDR3 sequence (DNA): TGTGCCAGCAATAGGGGACAGGCGGACTATGGCTACACCTTC.

The rearrangement links TRBV5-1 to TRBJ2-4, with D tentatively TRBD2 (5 bases). This CDR3 comprises 15 residues. Trimming took 2 bases from V and 7 from J, leaving 16 bases between them. Germline CDR1 is SGHRS and CDR2 is YFSETQ. CDR3 residues: CASSFGSRSGNIQYF. The CDR3 bases are TGCGCCAGCAGCTTTGGGAGCAGGTCTGGCAACATTCAGTACTTC.

The chain is built from TRBV4-1 and TRBJ1-1; no clear D. The CDR3 consists of 14 residues. Germline V gene lookup returns CDR1 MGHRA and CDR2 YSYEKL. The ends were cut back, 1 base at V and 3 bases at J, with 9 bases in the middle. The CDR3 spells CASSQGSWDTEAFF. For the CDR3, the DNA is TGCGCCAGCAGCCAAGGATCGTGGGACACTGAAGCTTTCTTT.

This clonotype was detected many times. This sequence may be a read error, since a much larger clone differs from it by one base. The chain recombines TRBV12-3 or TRBV12-4 with TRBJ2-3; D tentatively fits TRBD1 or TRBD2 (5 bases each). The V end lost 5 bases, the J end lost 5 bases, and 14 bases lay between the germline ends. The CDR3 has 14 amino acids. CDR3 DNA: TGTGCCAGCAGTGTTAGAGGGGCCGGAGATACGCAGTATTTT. Encoded protein: CASSVRGAGDTQYF.

This rearrangement joins TRBV13 to TRBJ2-3; a weak D match, TRBD2 (7 bases). The V and J ends lost 2 bases and 0 bases respectively, with 12 bases between them. The germline V gene encodes CDR1 PRHDT and CDR2 FYEKMQ (reference sequence). This CDR3 contains 16 residues. For the CDR3, the DNA is TGTGCCAGCAGCTTAAGGGCGGGGGCTAGCACAGATACGCAGTATTTT. It specifies CASSLRAGASTDTQYF.